This TCR beta chain was observed in a study of CXCR3-negative and CXCR3-positive naive CD8 T cells (dated by TCRdb to the late 2010s). In the study overall: In total, some 130 million TRB reads were obtained, or roughly 1.5 +/- 0.3 million reads per library. Diversity and physicochemical repertoire analyses were performed on about a dozen donors pooled from two independent experiments. TRBV-TRBJ cluster analysis included naive subsets from roughly 5 donors and memory cells from 3 donors.

General study outcomes and caveats: Naive CXCR3-negative and CXCR3-positive cells from the same donor showed similar TRBV-TRBJ usage, whereas memory cells showed distinct patterns. Repertoire diversity was comparably high in both naive subsets but much lower in memory CD8+ T cells. Because surface CD5, which has been linked to self-reactivity in mice, was comparable between naive subsets, TCR interaction strength was also inferred from TRB CDR3 physicochemical properties. Compared with CXCR3-negative naive cells, CXCR3-positive naive cells had TRB CDR3s with higher hydrophobicity (lower Kidera factor 4), lower energy, and higher strength and volume indices. Freshly isolated PBMCs were used for most assays because CXCR3 expression partially decreased after cryopreservation.

On this clonotype itself: Its antigen has not been determined.

For each CD8+ T cell subset, flow sorting was done in triplicate, and about 300,000 cells per subset went directly into RLT lysis buffer. Naive CD8+ T cells were defined stringently as CD45RO-CCR7+CD27+CD95- to exclude memory contaminants. Peripheral blood mononuclear cells were isolated from buffy coats by standard density gradient centrifugation. Naive CXCR3-negative and CXCR3-positive CD8+ T cells were flow-sorted on a FACSAria III. Total RNA was extracted from sorted cells using an RNeasy Mini Kit. The CDR3 numbers 13 residues from cysteine through phenylalanine. No DNA is listed. CDR1 is given as SGDLS and CDR2 as YYNGEE, both from the germline V gene. The reads were generated on a NextSeq 550. The Human TCR Profiling Kit (MiLaboratory) was used to prepare UMI-labeled 5' RACE TRB cDNA libraries. The full amount of extracted RNA was used for cDNA synthesis, and the full amount of resulting cDNA was used for PCR amplification. Libraries were prepared in parallel using an identical number of PCR cycles. The study's own analysis went as follows. With a requirement of at least two reads per UMI, MIGEC and MiXCR extracted about 50,000 +/- 10,000 unique UMI-labeled TRB cDNA molecules per library. On average, about 40,000 +/- 10,000 functional in-frame TRB CDR3 nucleotide clonotypes lacking stop codons were found per library. After downsampling to 5000 UMI-labeled TRB molecules per sample, diversity metrics such as normalized Shannon-Wiener and Chao1 were calculated in VDJtools. For the central five CDR3 residues, VDJtools calculated physicochemical properties weighted by clonotype size, namely interaction energy, strength, volume and Kidera factor 4. The reads went through TCRdb reprocessing, and each CDR3 protein sequence gets one entry with no DNA. TCRdb, rather than the study authors, made the V and J calls. This sample's records show over 150,000 distinct CDR3 sequences. The ten largest clones represent 0.49% of the sample.

The receptor was isolated from a human donor in good health. Some clones in this sample may be carry-over from other donors' samples. The sequenced sample consisted of naive CXCR3+ CD8+ T cells from blood. The meaning of the sample's cell subset or site label: CD45RO-CCR7+CD27+CD95- naive CD8+ T cells expressing CXCR3 (TNR3+). The rearrangement joined TRBV9 to TRBJ2-7; TCRdb outputs TRBD1, but without DNA this stays unchecked. The CDR3 loop reads CASSARDHLEQYF.